Listed here is a single T cell receptor beta chain. Measured with immunoSEQ multiplex PCR; TCRdb has only the in-frame clones, and not every one. The sample contains some 110,000 clones, roughly 87% of which appear only once. The sample belongs to a study of blood T cell repertoires in COVID-19. This CDR3 is 15 amino acids long. J was trimmed by 7 bases and V by 3 bases; bases with no gene match: 7. CDR1 is MDHEN, CDR2 SYDVKM, per germline. The sample was peripheral blood. This receptor was obtained from a human donor in a cohort sampled during active COVID-19. This chain connects TRBV28 to TRBJ1-2, with 11 bases lining up with TRBD1. The CDR3 nucleotides are TGTGCCAGCAGTTTGATCAGGACAGGGGGCTTTGGCTACACCTTC. It encodes CASSLIRTGGFGYTF.